A single sample is the source of the 26 T cell receptor beta chains below, sequenced in a study of beta chain features in type 1 diabetes. Overall study results and limits: There was a moderate but significant shortening of TCRB CDR3s in all four CD4+ subsets of Type 1 diabetes patients.

No antigens are known for them. The study reverse transcribed the entire isolated RNA, so it sequenced expressed TCRB transcripts. Sequencing used immunoSEQ multiplex PCR; TCRdb keeps in-frame clones, though not all of them. The table has about 240,000 clones, approximately 15% seen once. Material: naive CD4+ T cells from blood. The source of these receptors is a man aged 30-40 years with type 1 diabetes.

The rearrangement links TRBV14 to TRBJ1-1; D gene ambiguous. V lost 1 base to trimming and J lost 2 bases, with 14 bases between them. Germline assignment: CDR1 SGHDN and CDR2 FVKESK. The CDR3 covers 16 residues. DNA for the CDR3: TGTGCCAGCAGCCAAGTAAGCCGTAGCCAAAACACTGAAGCTTTCTTT. It translates to CASSQVSRSQNTEAFF.

This clone was counted between two and nine times. The CDR3 coding sequence is TGTGCCAGCAGCCCCCTGGCGGGAGGGACACCAGATACGCAGTATTTT. Protein: CASSPLAGGTPDTQYF. The gene calls are TRBV7-2 and TRBJ2-3, with 9 bases aligning to TRBD2. Germline V gives CDR1 SGHTA, CDR2 FQGNSA. V was pared by 5 bases and J by 4 bases, with 10 bases of the junction left unmatched. The CDR3 totals 16 residues.

In its sample, this clone was seen a few times. The gene calls are TRBV7-2 and TRBJ1-5, with TRBD1 matching 9 bases. With 6 bases clipped from V and 2 bases from J, the junction kept 5 bases outside the gene matches. In germline, CDR1 is SGHTA, CDR2 FQGNSA. The CDR3 covers 15 residues. CDR3 loop: CASSLDRGGNQPQHF. The CDR3 DNA sequence: TGTGCCAGCAGTCTGGACAGGGGAGGCAATCAGCCCCAGCATTTT.

This clone was seen a few times. Other DNA sequences within the sample encode an identical CDR3. V gene TRBV29-1 combines with J gene TRBJ2-7, with D unclear. The CDR3 length is 12 residues. Germline V lookup: CDR1 SQVTM, CDR2 ANQGSEA. Trimming took off 5 bases at V and 0 bases at J, with 8 bases between the two ends. The CDR3 is CSVRVSSYEQYF. The CDR3 DNA reads TGCAGCGTTCGAGTAAGCTCCTACGAGCAGTACTTC.

The rearrangement joins TRBV5-1 to TRBJ2-2; D is unresolved. V was shortened by 0 bases and J by 7 bases, with 7 bases between the two germline ends. This CDR3 has 13 amino acids. Germline V lookup: CDR1 SGHRS, CDR2 YFSETQ. CDR3 residues: CASSLDQHGELFF. CDR3 bases: TGCGCCAGCAGCTTGGACCAACACGGGGAGCTGTTTTTT. Full variable domain (missing parts from reference TRBV5-1 and TRBJ2-2): KAGVTQTPRYLIKTRGQQVTLSCSPISGHRSVSWYQQTPGQGLQFLFEYFSETQRNKGNFPGRFSGRQFSNSRSEMNVSTLELGDSALYLCASSLDQHGELFFGEGSRLTVL.

V usage is TRBV28 and J usage is TRBJ2-5, with 8 bases fitting TRBD1. The germline CDR1 and CDR2 sequences are MDHEN and SYDVKM. The CDR3 is 19 residues long. The V segment lost 6 bases and the J segment 0 bases; nucleotides outside the gene matches: 18. The CDR3: CASSPWTGRPGLDQETQYF. CDR3 bases: TGTGCCAGCAGCCCATGGACAGGGAGGCCAGGCCTAGACCAAGAGACCCAGTACTTC. Full variable domain (missing parts from reference TRBV28 and TRBJ2-5): DVKVTQSSRYLVKRTGEKVFLECVQDMDHENMFWYRQDPGLGLRLIYFSYDVKMKEKGDIPEGYSVSREKKERFSLILESASTNQTSMYLCASSPWTGRPGLDQETQYFGPGTRLLVL.

The gene calls are TRBV28 and TRBJ1-5; 7 bases match TRBD1. The CDR3 covers 14 residues. The V and J ends lost 5 bases and 4 bases, in that order; junction bases with no gene match: 5. Germline CDR1 reads MDHEN; CDR2 reads SYDVKM. The CDR3 is CASSPGQTNQPQHF. CDR3 DNA sequence: TGTGCCAGCAGTCCGGGACAGACTAATCAGCCCCAGCATTTT.

There are a few counts of this clone. V usage is TRBV10-3 and J usage is TRBJ2-7; 9 bases are shared with TRBD1. Looked up from germline, CDR1 is ENHRY and CDR2 is SYGVKD. The CDR3 is 14 residues long. V lost 9 bases to trimming and J lost 6 bases; unmatched junction nucleotides: 12. CDR3 sequence reads: CAIRQGVEAFEQYF. CDR3 DNA: TGTGCCATACGACAGGGGGTTGAAGCCTTCGAGCAGTACTTC.

The rearrangement uses TRBV5-1 and TRBJ2-5; D call uncertain. Germline values: CDR1 SGHRS, CDR2 YFSETQ. The CDR3 has 13 residues. The ends were cut back, 1 base at V and 1 base at J, with 5 bases in the middle. CDR3 protein: CASSLPSQETQYF. Here the CDR3 DNA reads TGCGCCAGCAGCTTGCCCAGCCAAGAGACCCAGTACTTC.

This clone has only a few counts. The chain links TRBV18 to TRBJ2-5, with TRBD1 as a possible D gene (6 bases). Germline V gives CDR1 KGHSH, CDR2 LQKENI. This CDR3 spans 14 amino acids. Trimming left V 3 bases short and J 1 base short, with 9 bases between. CDR3 DNA: TGTGCCAGCTCACCGGGACAAGTCCAAGAGACCCAGTACTTC. Its translation: CASSPGQVQETQYF.

This sequence joins TRBV9 and TRBJ2-2, with TRBD2 identical over 14 bases. In germline, CDR1 is SGDLS, CDR2 YYNGEE. CDR3 size: 17 residues. With 3 bases clipped from V and 7 bases from J, the junction kept 8 bases outside the gene matches. CDR3 sequence reads: CASSDRGTSGSRGELFF. CDR3 DNA sequence: TGTGCCAGCAGCGACCGAGGGACTAGCGGGAGTCGCGGGGAGCTGTTTTTT.

The chain couples TRBV25-1 to TRBJ1-4; unclear D gene. This CDR3 is built from 11 residues. Trimming shortened V by 1 base and J by 12 bases, and 6 bases separated the two germline ends. The germline V gene has CDR1 MGHDK and CDR2 SYGVNS. The DNA of the CDR3 is TGTGCCAGCAGTGAATCCCTCGAACTGTTTTTT. This gives the protein CASSESLELFF.

The table lists this clone with a few counts. J is TRBJ1-5 and V is TRBV6-1; TRBD1 matches at 7 bases. This CDR3 has 14 amino acids. The germline V gene has CDR1 MNHNS and CDR2 SASEGT. Trimming took 5 bases from V and 6 from J; bases not matched to a gene: 7. The CDR3 sequence is CASSRDRVGQPQHF. In DNA, the CDR3 is TGTGCCAGCAGTCGCGACAGGGTCGGTCAGCCCCAGCATTTT.

The chain couples TRBV9 to TRBJ2-3; the match to TRBD2 covers 16 bases. The CDR3 spans 18 residues. Germline-derived CDR1 and CDR2 are SGDLS and YYNGEE. The J segment lost 2 bases and the V segment lost 10 bases, leaving 13 bases of the junction unmatched. CDR3 coding DNA: TGTGCCCCCGGGACTAGCGGGGGGGCCTGCTTAAACACAGATACGCAGTATTTT. It codes for CAPGTSGGACLNTDTQYF.

CDR3 coding DNA: TGTGCCATCAGTGGTGGCAGGGGCATATTGGAGACCCAGTACTTC. It is translated as CAISGGRGILETQYF. The chain joins TRBV10-3 to TRBJ2-5; D might be TRBD1 (6 bases). Trimming shortened V by 4 bases and J by 5 bases, and 17 bases separated the two germline ends. The CDR3 loop spans 15 amino acids. Germline loops: CDR1 ENHRY, CDR2 SYGVKD.

This clone was seen only a few times. V usage is TRBV9 and J usage is TRBJ2-2; D ambiguous. Germline V CDR1 and CDR2: SGDLS, YYNGEE. CDR3 length: 17 residues. V shed 0 bases and J shed 1 base, with 13 bases lying between them. The CDR3 spells CASSVGPRVRNTGELFF. CDR3 in DNA: TGTGCCAGCAGCGTAGGCCCCCGGGTCCGGAACACCGGGGAGCTGTTTTTT. The full variable domain, rest sourced from reference TRBV9 and TRBJ2-2, is DSGVTQTPKHLITATGQRVTLRCSPRSGDLSVYWYQQSLDQGLQFLIQYYNGEERAKGNILERFSAQQFPDLHSELNLSSLELGDSALYFCASSVGPRVRNTGELFFGEGSRLTVL.

This clone occurred a few times. The chain joins TRBV11-2 to TRBJ2-2; possible D gene TRBD1, 6 bases. V lost 6 bases to trimming and J lost 2 bases, with 16 bases between them. The CDR3 is made up of 16 amino acids. Germline loops: CDR1 SGHAT, CDR2 FQNNGV. The CDR3 is CASRITHRVNTGELFF. The CDR3 DNA sequence: TGTGCCAGCAGAATTACCCACAGGGTAAACACCGGGGAGCTGTTTTTT.

The rearrangement links TRBV5-7 to TRBJ1-3; D may be TRBD1 (6 bases). TRBV5-7 has ORF status, its function being uncertain. V was cut by 4 bases and J by 5 bases, with 13 bases left in between. The CDR3 extends over 14 amino acids. CDR3 in DNA: TGTGCCAGCAGCATGCCCAGGGGCAGAAACACCATATATTTT. Residues: CASSMPRGRNTIYF.

This clone was seen only a few times. The chain links TRBV29-1 to TRBJ1-2; 10 positions agree with TRBD1. CDR1 is SQVTM and CDR2 is ANQGSEA in the germline V gene. Losses at the gene ends were 7 bases for V and 3 bases for J; bases not matched to a gene: 5. CDR3 length: 13 amino acids. This chain's CDR3 is CSALGTGDYGYTF. The CDR3 nucleotides are TGCAGCGCTCTGGGGACAGGGGACTATGGCTACACCTTC.

The V gene is TRBV25-1, the J gene TRBJ2-5; TRBD2 matches at 11 bases. Germline V gene data show CDR1 as MGHDK and CDR2 as SYGVNS. This CDR3 is 15 amino acids long. The ends lost 2 bases at V and 4 bases at J; junction bases unmatched: 3. The CDR3 DNA follows: TGTGCCAGCAGTGAAGAACTAGCGGGAGTAGAGACCCAGTACTTC. Its protein product is CASSEELAGVETQYF.

This clone showed up just a few times. The chain links TRBV5-1 to TRBJ1-5; TRBD1 agrees at 10 bases. There are 13 residues in the CDR3. Germline lookup yields CDR1 SGHRS and CDR2 YFSETQ. V shed 4 bases, J shed 7 bases, and the junction held 2 bases outside the gene matches. This CDR3 reads CASSQTGGQPQHF. DNA for the CDR3: TGCGCCAGCAGCCAGACAGGGGGCCAGCCCCAGCATTTT. Full variable domain (outside the CDR3, taken from reference TRBV5-1 and TRBJ1-5): KAGVTQTPRYLIKTRGQQVTLSCSPISGHRSVSWYQQTPGQGLQFLFEYFSETQRNKGNFPGRFSGRQFSNSRSEMNVSTLELGDSALYLCASSQTGGQPQHFGDGTRLSIL.

This clone has a handful of counts. V is TRBV10-3 and J is TRBJ1-1, with 7 positions matching TRBD1. Looked up from germline, CDR1 is ENHRY and CDR2 is SYGVKD. V lost 7 bases and J lost 3; bases outside the gene matches: 5. CDR3 length: 13 residues. The CDR3 region has the DNA TGTGCCATCACCTCCGACAGGGACACTGAAGCTTTCTTT. This translates into CAITSDRDTEAFF.

The rearrangement joins TRBV25-1 to TRBJ2-7, with D uncertain. V was trimmed by 4 bases and J by 2 bases, leaving 12 bases between them. This CDR3 is 14 amino acids long. Germline V gene data show CDR1 as MGHDK and CDR2 as SYGVNS. In DNA form, the CDR3 reads TGTGCCAGCAGTGCCCAGGCGACCGCCTACGAGCAGTACTTC. This codes for CASSAQATAYEQYF.

This clone was observed a few times. V and J are TRBV7-9 and TRBJ2-7, with TRBD2 identical over 9 bases. V shed 4 bases and J 4 bases; nucleotides not matched to a gene: 11. This CDR3 has 16 residues. CDR1 is SEHNR and CDR2 is FQNEAQ in the germline V gene (reference sequence). CDR3: CASSSLTAGGPYEQYF. The CDR3 nucleotides are TGTGCCAGCAGCTCCCTGACAGCGGGGGGTCCATACGAGCAGTACTTC.

This clone was found a few times. The V and J genes are TRBV5-6 and TRBJ2-1; 12 nucleotides align to TRBD2. V dropped 2 bases and J dropped 9; count of bases not matched to a gene: 9. The CDR3 has 16 residues. The germline gives CDR1 SGHDT, CDR2 YYEEEE. CDR3 region: CASSFRSTSGRGEQFF. CDR3 coding DNA: TGTGCCAGCAGCTTCCGTTCGACTAGCGGGAGAGGTGAGCAGTTCTTC.

This clone was detected a few times. V and J are TRBV19 and TRBJ1-4, with 7 nucleotides matching TRBD1. CDR1 is LNHDA, CDR2 SQIVND, per germline (reference sequence). The CDR3 runs 15 residues. V trimming: 5 bases; J trimming: 7 bases; junction bases outside the gene matches: 10. CDR3: CASSVTGTAGEKLFF. The CDR3 DNA follows: TGTGCCAGTAGTGTTACAGGGACAGCGGGTGAAAAACTGTTTTTT.